The 21 T cell receptor beta chains given below trace back to one sample, sequenced in a study of blood T cell repertoires in COVID-19. Assay: immunoSEQ multiplex PCR; the TCRdb copy retains only in-frame clones and omits some. The table has some 260,000 clones, around 90% seen once. Sequenced material: PBMCs or T cells enriched from blood (not recorded which). These receptors all come from a woman between 18 and 29 years old who had recovered from COVID-19.

The chain employs TRBV28 and TRBJ2-7, with D possibly matching TRBD1 (6 bases). CDR3 length equals 16 residues. V was shortened by 4 bases and J by 1 base, with 17 bases between the two germline ends. Germline loops: CDR1 MDHEN, CDR2 SYDVKM. The CDR3, as DNA: TGTGCCAGCAGTTCCCCCTTGGCAGGGGCTTCCTACGAGCAGTACTTC. Translating gives CASSSPLAGASYEQYF.

The chain uses TRBV21-1 and TRBJ1-2. TRBV21-1 is a known pseudogene. The CDR3 consists of 14 residues. The CDR3 spells CASRGRAGAYGYTF. In nucleotides, the CDR3 is TGTGCCAGCAGGGGGAGGGCGGGAGCCTATGGCTACACCTTC.

The rearrangement links TRBV29-1 to TRBJ1-1, with D tentatively TRBD1 (5 bases). This CDR3 comprises 10 residues. Germline assignment: CDR1 SQVTM and CDR2 ANQGSEA. The V end was cut by 4 bases, the J end by 10 bases, with 10 bases between. The CDR3 coding sequence is TGCAGCGTTGTACAGGTCGTAGCTTTCTTT. Its protein product is CSVVQVVAFF. Variable domain in full (rest from reference TRBV29-1 and TRBJ1-1): SAVISQKPSRDICQRGTSLTIQCQVDSQVTMMFWYRQQPGQSLTLIATANQGSEATYESGFVIDKFPISRPNLTFSTLTVSNMSPEDSSIYLCSVVQVVAFFGQGTRLTVV.

The chain carries TRBV7-2 and TRBJ1-2; 9 bases are shared with TRBD1. J gave up 5 bases and V 5 bases, and 9 bases lay outside the gene matches. Germline V CDR1 and CDR2: SGHTA, FQGNSA. This CDR3 region has 15 residues. Here the CDR3 reads CASSTQQGAGYGYTF. The CDR3 DNA reads as TGTGCCAGCAGCACGCAACAGGGGGCGGGGTATGGCTACACCTTC.

The sample holds a few counts of this clone. The rearrangement joins TRBV24-1 to TRBJ2-2; possibly TRBD2 for D (5 bases). The CDR3 contains 15 residues. CDR1 and CDR2 from the germline V gene are KGHDR and SFDVKD. The V end was cut by 4 bases, the J end by 4 bases, with 12 bases between. DNA of the CDR3: TGTGCCACCAGTGACCCGGGATCTAGCACCGGGGAGCTGTTTTTT. It yields the protein CATSDPGSSTGELFF.

The CDR3 region has the DNA TGTGCCAGCAGCTTTTTTAGAACAGATACGCAGTATTTT. Translation: CASSFFRTDTQYF. The genes are TRBV7-3 and TRBJ2-3; no firm D call. V gave up 3 bases and J gave up 3 bases, with 7 bases separating them. CDR1 SGHTA and CDR2 FQGTGA come from the germline V gene. The CDR3 is 13 residues long.

This chain joins TRBV4-1 and TRBJ1-1, with D unclear. The CDR3 runs to 14 residues. The germline gives CDR1 MGHRA, CDR2 YSYEKL. Trimming took 1 base from V and 4 from J, leaving 10 bases between them. CDR3 residues: CASSQVTPSTEAFF. CDR3 nucleotides: TGCGCCAGCAGCCAAGTTACACCTTCCACTGAAGCTTTCTTT.

This sequence joins TRBV11-2 and TRBJ2-5; D is unresolved. The CDR3 totals 17 residues. Germline V gene sequence: CDR1 SGHAT, CDR2 FQNNGV. V gave up 3 bases and J gave up 0 bases, with 17 bases separating them. Here the CDR3 DNA reads TGTGCCAGCAGCTTTGGGTTCGACCCCAGGAACCAAGAGACCCAGTACTTC. Its translation is CASSFGFDPRNQETQYF. Full variable domain (rest looked up from reference TRBV11-2 and TRBJ2-5): EAGVAQSPRYKIIEKRQSVAFWCNPISGHATLYWYQQILGQGPKLLIQFQNNGVVDDSQLPKDRFSAERLKGVDSTLKIQPAKLEDSAVYLCASSFGFDPRNQETQYFGPGTRLLVL.

This chain connects TRBV5-6 to TRBJ2-7; tentatively, D is TRBD1 (5 bases). Deletions cut 3 bases from V and 6 bases from J, with 13 bases between. CDR3 length equals 13 residues. Germline values: CDR1 SGHDT, CDR2 YYEEEE. Here the CDR3 reads CASSWGRASEQYF. For the CDR3, the DNA is TGTGCCAGCAGCTGGGGCAGGGCTTCCGAGCAGTACTTC.

The chain employs TRBV3-1 (or the pseudogene TRBV3-2) and TRBJ1-1; 7 bases fit TRBD1. V dropped 7 bases and J dropped 1; count of bases not matched to a gene: 6. CDR1 and CDR2 (germline): LGHDT, YNNKEL (reference sequence). The CDR3 is 14 residues long. The CDR3 region has the DNA TGTGCCAGCACTTCGAACAGGGGGAACACTGAAGCTTTCTTT. Translation: CASTSNRGNTEAFF.

The chain employs TRBV6-4 and TRBJ2-1; weak D call: TRBD1 (6 bases). This CDR3 is built from 15 residues. The germline V gene encodes CDR1 MRHNA and CDR2 SNTAGT. V was clipped by 4 bases and J by 3 bases, with 13 bases between them. The CDR3 coding sequence is TGTGCCAGCAGTGCGGACAGCGAAATCTACAATGAGCAGTTCTTC. Protein sequence: CASSADSEIYNEQFF.

The chain employs TRBV10-2 and TRBJ1-1, with D possibly TRBD1 on 6 matching bases. The CDR3 has 12 residues. Germline loops: CDR1 WSHSY, CDR2 SAAADI. V was cut by 8 bases and J by 4 bases, with 11 bases left in between. The DNA for the CDR3 is TGCGCCAGCCGGGACACTTCCACTGAAGCTTTCTTT. It is translated as CASRDTSTEAFF.

The chain recombines TRBV10-1 with TRBJ2-5; the match to TRBD2 covers 7 bases. Unmatched junction bases numbered 8, after V lost 5 bases and J lost 5 bases. Germline assignment: CDR1 WNHNN and CDR2 SYGVQD (reference sequence). The length of the CDR3 is 14 residues. In DNA, the CDR3 is TGCGCCAGCAGTCCAGGGAGGGGTTGGGAGACCCAGTACTTC. This encodes CASSPGRGWETQYF.

V gene TRBV19 combines with J gene TRBJ2-7; 8 bases map to TRBD2. V trimming: 4 bases; J trimming: 4 bases; junction bases outside the gene matches: 9. In germline, CDR1 is LNHDA, CDR2 SQIVND (reference sequence). The length of the CDR3 is 15 residues. In DNA form, the CDR3 reads TGTGCCAGTAGTACCGGGGGGGCCGAGAGTTACGAGCAGTACTTC. Protein sequence: CASSTGGAESYEQYF.

The chain has TRBV2 and TRBJ1-1; maybe TRBD1 (6 bases). Trimming shortened V by 8 bases and J by 3 bases, and 16 bases separated the two germline ends. Germline V gene lookup returns CDR1 SNHLY and CDR2 FYNNEI. The CDR3 length is 14 residues. The CDR3 DNA is TGTGCCAGCCGAAGCGGGGACATGGACACTGAAGCTTTCTTT. Amino acid sequence: CASRSGDMDTEAFF.

The V call is TRBV7-3, the J call TRBJ2-3; 7 nucleotides match TRBD2. V trimming: 3 bases; J trimming: 4 bases; junction bases outside the gene matches: 4. Germline V lookup: CDR1 SGHTA, CDR2 FQGTGA. There are 14 residues in the CDR3. The CDR3 nucleotides read TGTGCCAGCAGCTTCGCAGCGGGGTCAGATACGCAGTATTTT. Translation gives CASSFAAGSDTQYF.

To note about this clone: Sequence at one end of the junction differs from germline and may be a read error. The J gene is TRBJ1-1, the V gene TRBV27; a possible D gene is TRBD1 (6 bases). The CDR3 is made up of 16 amino acids. The germline V gene encodes CDR1 MNHEY and CDR2 SMNVEV (reference sequence). This chain's CDR3 is CGSGPGGGRLNTEAFF. CDR3 DNA: TGTGGCAGCGGTCCTGGCGGGGGGCGTTTGAACACTGAAGCTTTCTTT.

The chain joins TRBV28 to TRBJ1-1; D unresolved. V was shortened by 4 bases and J by 1 base, with 13 bases between the two germline ends. There are 15 residues in the CDR3. The germline CDR1 and CDR2 sequences are MDHEN and SYDVKM. The CDR3 DNA is TGTGCCAGCAGTTCCTTTAGCGCGAGGAACACTGAAGCTTTCTTT. Translating it yields CASSSFSARNTEAFF. The whole variable domain, filled in from reference TRBV28 and TRBJ1-1, reads DVKVTQSSRYLVKRTGEKVFLECVQDMDHENMFWYRQDPGLGLRLIYFSYDVKMKEKGDIPEGYSVSREKKERFSLILESASTNQTSMYLCASSSFSARNTEAFFGQGTRLTVV.

The V call is TRBV2, the J call TRBJ1-1; D remains ambiguous. This CDR3 contains 15 residues. Per the germline V gene, CDR1 is SNHLY and CDR2 is FYNNEI. The V end was cut by 6 bases, the J end by 1 base, with 15 bases between. In nucleotides, the CDR3 is TGTGCCAGCAGCGGTTGGAGAGTCCCGAACACTGAAGCTTTCTTT. Its protein is CASSGWRVPNTEAFF.

The CDR3 coding sequence is TGTGCCAGCAGACCGACAGGGTGGTTCTCCTACGAGCAGTACTTC. This encodes CASRPTGWFSYEQYF. This sequence joins TRBV6-5 and TRBJ2-7, with TRBD1 matching 7 bases. CDR1 and CDR2 (germline): MNHEY, SVGAGI. Losses at the gene ends were 6 bases for V and 0 bases for J; bases not matched to a gene: 8. The CDR3 spans 15 residues.

This chain joins TRBV7-9 and TRBJ2-5; TRBD2 might be the D (5 bases). Germline V gene data show CDR1 as SEHNR and CDR2 as FQNEAQ (reference sequence). The CDR3 extends over 17 amino acids. V was shortened by 5 bases and J by 3 bases, with 22 bases between the two germline ends. CDR3 sequence reads: CASSNHPPGRPKETQYF. The CDR3 DNA reads TGTGCCAGCAGCAATCATCCTCCGGGAAGACCGAAAGAGACCCAGTACTTC.